The 4 T cell receptor beta chains presented below share a single source sample, sequenced in a study of T-cell reconstitution after alpha-beta-depleted transplantation in children. A TCRbeta library incorporating unique molecular identifiers was prepared. TCRdb called the PCR reads again in MiXCR, with one record for every CDR3 protein. The repertoire holds about 280,000 distinct CDR3 sequences, with roughly 12% as singletons. Here the sequenced sample was peripheral blood, taken 180 days after TCRalphabeta/CD19-depleted stem cell transplant. Receptors were obtained from a male patient under 10 years old who had a stem cell transplant for chronic granulomatous disease, so the T cells may come from the graft donor.

Many counts were recorded for this clonotype. The rearrangement links TRBV7-6 to TRBJ2-6; 7 bases line up with TRBD1. J gave up 2 bases and V 4 bases, and 11 bases lay outside the gene matches. In germline, CDR1 is SGHVS, CDR2 FNYEAQ. This CDR3 spans 18 amino acids. DNA of the CDR3: TGTGCCAGCAGCTGGAAGGACTCGGGGACAGCTGGGGCCAACGTCCTGACTTTC. Translated: CASSWKDSGTAGANVLTF.

This clonotype has a handful of counts. This rearrangement joins TRBV7-9 to TRBJ2-7; the D gene could be TRBD1 or TRBD2 (6 bases each). Trimming removed 5 bases at V and 4 bases at J, with 15 bases between. The CDR3 length is 14 residues. CDR1 is SEHNR, CDR2 FQNEAQ, per germline (reference sequence). The DNA for the CDR3 is TGTGCCAGCAGCGTAGGGGGGACTGGGTACGAGCAGTACTTC. Its protein is CASSVGGTGYEQYF. Filled out from reference TRBV7-9 and TRBJ2-7, the complete variable domain reads DTGVSQNPRHKITKRGQNVTFRCDPISEHNRLYWYRQTLGQGPEFLTYFQNEAQLEKSRLLSDRFSAERPKGSFSTLEIQRTEQGDSAMYLCASSVGGTGYEQYFGPGTRLTVT.

This clonotype was observed a handful of times. V and J are TRBV28 and TRBJ2-7; D assignment may be TRBD1 or TRBD2 (5 bases each). Germline loops: CDR1 MDHEN, CDR2 SYDVKM. The CDR3 extends over 12 amino acids. V was trimmed by 8 bases and J by 3 bases, leaving 11 bases between them. CDR3 region: CASRGSFYEQYF. CDR3 DNA sequence: TGTGCCAGCCGGGGCAGCTTCTACGAGCAGTACTTC.

This clonotype appeared many times. The V and J genes are TRBV12-3 or TRBV12-4 and TRBJ2-4, with TRBD2 as a possible D gene (5 bases). The V end was cut by 3 bases, the J end by 0 bases, with 15 bases between. CDR3 length equals 17 residues. The CDR3 bases are TGTGCCAGCAGTTTGACAACGGCCGGGGTAGCCAAAAACATTCAGTACTTC. It encodes CASSLTTAGVAKNIQYF.